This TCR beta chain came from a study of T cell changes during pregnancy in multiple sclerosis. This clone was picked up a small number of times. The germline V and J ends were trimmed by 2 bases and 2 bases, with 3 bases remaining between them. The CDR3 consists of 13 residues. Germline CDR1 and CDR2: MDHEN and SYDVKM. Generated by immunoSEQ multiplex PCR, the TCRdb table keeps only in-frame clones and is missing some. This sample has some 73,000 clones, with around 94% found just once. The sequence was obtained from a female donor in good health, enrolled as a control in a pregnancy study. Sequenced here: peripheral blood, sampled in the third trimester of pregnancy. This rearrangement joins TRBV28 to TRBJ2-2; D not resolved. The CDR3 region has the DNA TGTGCCAGCAGTTTACGTAACACCGGGGAGCTGTTTTTT. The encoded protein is CASSLRNTGELFF. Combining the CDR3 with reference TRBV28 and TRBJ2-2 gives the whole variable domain DVKVTQSSRYLVKRTGEKVFLECVQDMDHENMFWYRQDPGLGLRLIYFSYDVKMKEKGDIPEGYSVSREKKERFSLILESASTNQTSMYLCASSLRNTGELFFGEGSRLTVL.